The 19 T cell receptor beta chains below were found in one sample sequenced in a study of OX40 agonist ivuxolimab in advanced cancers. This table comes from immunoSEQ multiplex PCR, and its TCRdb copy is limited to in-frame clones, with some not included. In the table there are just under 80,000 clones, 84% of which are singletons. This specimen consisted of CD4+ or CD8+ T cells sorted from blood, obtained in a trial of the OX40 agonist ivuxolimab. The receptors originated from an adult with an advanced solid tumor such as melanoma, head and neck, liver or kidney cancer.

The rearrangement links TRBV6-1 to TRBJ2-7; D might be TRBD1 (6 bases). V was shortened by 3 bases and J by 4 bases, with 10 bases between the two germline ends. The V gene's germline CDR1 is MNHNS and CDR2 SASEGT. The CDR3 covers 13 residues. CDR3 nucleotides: TGTGCCAGCAGTGACCAGGGGAGTTACGAGCAGTACTTC. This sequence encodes CASSDQGSYEQYF.

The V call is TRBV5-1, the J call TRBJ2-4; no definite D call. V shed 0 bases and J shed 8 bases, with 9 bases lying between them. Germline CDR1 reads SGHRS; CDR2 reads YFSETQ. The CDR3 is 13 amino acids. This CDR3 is CASSLGTDDIQYF. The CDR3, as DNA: TGCGCCAGCAGCTTGGGGACCGATGACATTCAGTACTTC.

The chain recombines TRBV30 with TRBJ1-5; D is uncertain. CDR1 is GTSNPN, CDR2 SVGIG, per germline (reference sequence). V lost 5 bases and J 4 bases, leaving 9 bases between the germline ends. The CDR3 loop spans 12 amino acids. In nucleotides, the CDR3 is TGTGCCTGGTCCCCCCCAAATCAGCCCCAGCATTTT. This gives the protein CAWSPPNQPQHF.

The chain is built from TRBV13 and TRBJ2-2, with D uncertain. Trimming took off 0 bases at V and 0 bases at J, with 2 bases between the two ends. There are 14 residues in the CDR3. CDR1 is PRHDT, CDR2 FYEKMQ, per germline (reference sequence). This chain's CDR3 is CASSLGPNTGELFF. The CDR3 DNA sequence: TGTGCCAGCAGCTTAGGACCGAACACCGGGGAGCTGTTTTTT.

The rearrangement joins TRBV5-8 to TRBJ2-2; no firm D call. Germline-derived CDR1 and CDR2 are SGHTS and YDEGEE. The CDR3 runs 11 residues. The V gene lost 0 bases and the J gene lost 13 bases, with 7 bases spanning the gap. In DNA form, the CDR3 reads TGTGCCAGCAGCTTGGAGCTTGGGCTGTTTTTT. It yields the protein CASSLELGLFF.

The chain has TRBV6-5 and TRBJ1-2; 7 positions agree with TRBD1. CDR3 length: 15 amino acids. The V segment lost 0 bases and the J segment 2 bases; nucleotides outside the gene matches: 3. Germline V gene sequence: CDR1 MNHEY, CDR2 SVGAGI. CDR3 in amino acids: CASSYSTGLNYGYTF. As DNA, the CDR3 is TGTGCCAGCAGTTACTCGACAGGGCTCAACTATGGCTACACCTTC.

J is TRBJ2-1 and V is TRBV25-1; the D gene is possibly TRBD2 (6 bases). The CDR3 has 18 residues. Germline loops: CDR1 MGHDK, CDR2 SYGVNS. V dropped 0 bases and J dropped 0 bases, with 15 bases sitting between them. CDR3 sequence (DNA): TGTGCCAGCAGTGAATATGGGGGACTGAAGAGCTCCTACAATGAGCAGTTCTTC. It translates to CASSEYGGLKSSYNEQFF.

The CDR3 DNA follows: TGCGCCAGCAGCTCCACCGGGACAGCCTACGAGCAGTACTTC. Translating gives CASSSTGTAYEQYF. The gene calls are TRBV5-1 and TRBJ2-7, with 7 positions matching TRBD1. V lost 3 bases, J lost 2 bases, and 5 bases stayed unmatched. The germline V gene has CDR1 SGHRS and CDR2 YFSETQ. This CDR3 spans 14 amino acids.

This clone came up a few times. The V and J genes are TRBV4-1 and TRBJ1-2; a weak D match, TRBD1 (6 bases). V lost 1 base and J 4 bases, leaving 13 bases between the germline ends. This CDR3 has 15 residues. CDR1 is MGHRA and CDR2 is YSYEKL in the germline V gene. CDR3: CASSQGQGRSYGYTF. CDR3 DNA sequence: TGCGCCAGCAGCCAAGGCCAGGGGAGGTCCTATGGCTACACCTTC.

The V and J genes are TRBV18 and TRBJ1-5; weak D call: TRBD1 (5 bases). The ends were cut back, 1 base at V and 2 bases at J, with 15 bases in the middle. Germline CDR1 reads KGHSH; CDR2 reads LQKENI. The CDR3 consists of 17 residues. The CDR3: CASSPLARAGGNQPQHF. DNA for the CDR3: TGTGCCAGCTCACCACTGGCGCGCGCGGGGGGCAATCAGCCCCAGCATTTT.

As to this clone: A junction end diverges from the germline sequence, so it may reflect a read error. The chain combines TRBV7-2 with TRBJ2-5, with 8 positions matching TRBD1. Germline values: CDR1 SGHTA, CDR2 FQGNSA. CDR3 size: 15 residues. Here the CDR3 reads CASSWGQAGQATQYF. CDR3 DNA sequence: TGTGCCAGCAGCTGGGGACAGGCGGGACAAGCGACCCAGTACTTC.

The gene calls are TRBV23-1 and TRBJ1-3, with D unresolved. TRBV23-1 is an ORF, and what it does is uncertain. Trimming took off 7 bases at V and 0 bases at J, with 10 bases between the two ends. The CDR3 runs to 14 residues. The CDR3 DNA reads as TGCGCCAGCATTTGGGCCTTCTCTGGAAACACCATATATTTT. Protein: CASIWAFSGNTIYF.

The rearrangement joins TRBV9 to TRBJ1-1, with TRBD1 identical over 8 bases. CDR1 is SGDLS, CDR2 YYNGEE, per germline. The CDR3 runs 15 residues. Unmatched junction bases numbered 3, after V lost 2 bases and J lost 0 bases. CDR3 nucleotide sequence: TGTGCCAGCAGCGTTTCAGGGGGCATGAACACTGAAGCTTTCTTT. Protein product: CASSVSGGMNTEAFF.

The CDR3, as DNA: TGTGCCAGCAGCTTAGATGTTGAGGATACGCAGTATTTT. Translated, it gives CASSLDVEDTQYF. V is TRBV7-9 and J is TRBJ2-3; no clear D. This CDR3 contains 13 residues. CDR1 is SEHNR and CDR2 is FQNEAQ in the germline V gene (reference sequence). Trimming took off 1 base at V and 6 bases at J, with 8 bases between the two ends.

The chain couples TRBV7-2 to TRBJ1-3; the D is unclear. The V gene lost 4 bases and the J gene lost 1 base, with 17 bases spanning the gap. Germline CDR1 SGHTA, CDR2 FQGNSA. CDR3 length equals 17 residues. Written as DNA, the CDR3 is TGTGCCAGCAGCTCCGGAGGCAACCGGAGGTCTGGAAACACCATATATTTT. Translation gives CASSSGGNRRSGNTIYF.

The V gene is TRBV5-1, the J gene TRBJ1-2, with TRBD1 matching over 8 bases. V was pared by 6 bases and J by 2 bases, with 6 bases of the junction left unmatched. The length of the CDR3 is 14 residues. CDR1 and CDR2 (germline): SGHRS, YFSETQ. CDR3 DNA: TGCGCCAGCAACCAGGGGGCAACCAACTATGGCTACACCTTC. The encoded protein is CASNQGATNYGYTF.

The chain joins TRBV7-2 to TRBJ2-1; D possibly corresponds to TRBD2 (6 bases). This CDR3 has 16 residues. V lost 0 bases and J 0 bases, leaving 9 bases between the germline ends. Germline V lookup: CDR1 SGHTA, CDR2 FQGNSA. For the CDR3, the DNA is TGTGCCAGCAGCTTAGCCCGGGGGAACTCCTACAATGAGCAGTTCTTC. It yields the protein CASSLARGNSYNEQFF.

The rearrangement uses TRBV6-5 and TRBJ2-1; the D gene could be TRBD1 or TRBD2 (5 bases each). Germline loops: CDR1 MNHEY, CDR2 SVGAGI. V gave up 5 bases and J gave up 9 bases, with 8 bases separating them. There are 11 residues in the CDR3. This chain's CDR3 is CASSRGGEQFF. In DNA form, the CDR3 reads TGTGCCAGCAGTCGGGGCGGTGAGCAGTTCTTC.

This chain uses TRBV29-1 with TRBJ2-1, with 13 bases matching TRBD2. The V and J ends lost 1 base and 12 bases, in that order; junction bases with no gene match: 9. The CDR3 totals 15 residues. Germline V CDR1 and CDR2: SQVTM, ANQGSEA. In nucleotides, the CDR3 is TGCAGCGTTGAAGGTGGGGGACTAGCGGGAAGGAGGCAGTTCTTC. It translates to CSVEGGGLAGRRQFF.